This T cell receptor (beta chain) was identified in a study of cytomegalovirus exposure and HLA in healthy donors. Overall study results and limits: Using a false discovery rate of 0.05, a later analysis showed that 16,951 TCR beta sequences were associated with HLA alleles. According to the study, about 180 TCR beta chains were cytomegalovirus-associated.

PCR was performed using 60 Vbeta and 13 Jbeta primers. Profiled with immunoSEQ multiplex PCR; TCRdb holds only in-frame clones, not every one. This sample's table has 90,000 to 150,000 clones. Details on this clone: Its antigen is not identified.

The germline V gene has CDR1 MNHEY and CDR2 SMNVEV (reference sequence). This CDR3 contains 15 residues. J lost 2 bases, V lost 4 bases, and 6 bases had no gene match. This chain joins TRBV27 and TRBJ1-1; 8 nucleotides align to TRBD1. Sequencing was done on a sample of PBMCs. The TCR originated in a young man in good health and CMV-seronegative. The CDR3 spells CASSYGGQGNTEAFF. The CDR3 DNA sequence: TGTGCCAGCAGTTATGGAGGACAGGGTAACACTGAAGCTTTCTTT.